This TCR beta chain was profiled in a study of blood T cells in healthy people across ages. Using a J-beta primer mix together with a sample-barcoded 5' primer, a second PCR was run for roughly 7 to 12 cycles. TCRdb redid the calling of the 5' RACE reads with MiXCR, one entry per CDR3 protein. Among about 1,600,000 distinct CDR3 sequences, 40% to 50% were seen once, and the ten largest hold roughly 7.7%. CDR1 MNHEY and CDR2 SMNVEV come from the germline V gene (reference sequence). This CDR3 spans 15 amino acids. Losses at the gene ends were 4 bases for V and 3 bases for J; bases not matched to a gene: 9. This clonotype was counted between two and nine times. The study drew donors from healthy Caucasian individuals in Russia aged roughly 6 to 90.

Sequenced material: blood. The sequence derives from a young woman in good health. J is TRBJ2-7 and V is TRBV27, with 7 nucleotides matching TRBD1. The CDR3: CASSSLGQANYEQYF. CDR3 sequence (DNA): TGTGCCAGCAGTTCCCTAGGACAGGCAAACTACGAGCAGTACTTC.